These 24 T cell receptor beta chains share one sample of origin, sequenced in a study of blood T cell repertoires in COVID-19. Assay used: immunoSEQ multiplex PCR; TCRdb lists only in-frame clones, some missing. Of about 140,000 clones in the sample, about 86% were seen once. What was sequenced was peripheral blood. These receptor sequences come from a woman aged 60 to 75 with acute or convalescent COVID-19.

CDR3: CASSQDWPGGTYEQYF. The CDR3 DNA follows: TGCGCCAGCAGCCAAGATTGGCCAGGGGGTACCTACGAGCAGTACTTC. The rearrangement uses TRBV4-1 and TRBJ2-7, with 7 bases matching TRBD1. Germline V lookup: CDR1 MGHRA, CDR2 YSYEKL. J lost 2 bases, V lost 0 bases, and 7 bases had no gene match. The CDR3 consists of 16 residues.

The rearrangement uses TRBV7-6 and TRBJ2-5; 10 nucleotides align to TRBD1. Trimming removed 2 bases from V and 5 bases from J; junction bases left unmatched: 8. The CDR3 spans 16 residues. Germline lookup yields CDR1 SGHVS and CDR2 FNYEAQ. For the CDR3, the DNA is TGTGCCAGCAGCTTACCCGTCCCGGGACAGGGGGAGACCCAGTACTTC. Protein product: CASSLPVPGQGETQYF.

The table lists this clone with a few counts. The V gene is TRBV4-1, the J gene TRBJ1-6; D perhaps matches TRBD1 (6 bases). Trimming took 7 bases from V and 8 from J, leaving 18 bases between them. The germline V gene encodes CDR1 MGHRA and CDR2 YSYEKL. The CDR3 sequence is 15 residues long. The CDR3 DNA follows: TGCGCCAGCAAGGAACAGGGCCGAGTGGATTCACCCCTCCACTTT. This encodes CASKEQGRVDSPLHF.

The chain joins TRBV6-1 to TRBJ2-7; D ambiguous. CDR1 is MNHNS and CDR2 is SASEGT in the germline V gene. The CDR3 length is 12 residues. Deletions cut 2 bases from V and 9 bases from J, with 11 bases between. CDR3 amino acids: CASSELAFGQYF. The CDR3 DNA reads TGTGCCAGCAGTGAACTCGCGTTCGGGCAGTACTTC.

This clone was seen just once. The chain uses TRBV11-2 and TRBJ2-7, with 8 bases aligning to TRBD2. The CDR3 has 15 residues. Germline V gene data show CDR1 as SGHAT and CDR2 as FQNNGV. The V and J ends lost 4 bases and 6 bases, in that order; junction bases with no gene match: 11. CDR3 in amino acids: CASSSRGAGGGEQYF. CDR3 DNA: TGTGCCAGCAGCTCCCGCGGGGCGGGGGGCGGCGAGCAGTACTTC.

J is TRBJ1-2 and V is TRBV6-2 or TRBV6-3; tentatively, D is TRBD1 (5 bases). The CDR3 runs 13 residues. The V and J ends lost 4 bases and 7 bases respectively, with 13 bases between them. Germline V gene lookup returns CDR1 MNHEY and CDR2 SVGEGT. In nucleotides, the CDR3 is TGTGCCAGCAGTTCAACAGGTTTTGGTGGCTACACCTTC. Its protein product is CASSSTGFGGYTF.

The rearrangement links TRBV29-1 to TRBJ1-2, with D possibly matching TRBD1 (5 bases). The V and J ends lost 6 bases and 4 bases respectively, with 12 bases between them. The CDR3 length is 12 residues. CDR1 and CDR2 (germline): SQVTM, ANQGSEA. CDR3 nucleotide sequence: TGCAGCGTGCAGGGCGGCGGCTATGGCTACACCTTC. It encodes CSVQGGGYGYTF.

The CDR3 is CASSLWLAAADTQYF. The DNA of the CDR3 is TGCGCCAGCAGCTTGTGGCTAGCGGCGGCAGATACGCAGTATTTT. This rearrangement joins TRBV5-1 to TRBJ2-3; TRBD2 matches 7 bases. The CDR3 is made up of 15 amino acids. Losses at the gene ends were 1 base for V and 4 bases for J; bases not matched to a gene: 6. Germline assignment: CDR1 SGHRS and CDR2 YFSETQ.

The gene calls are TRBV10-3 and TRBJ1-6, with 7 bases fitting TRBD1. With 6 bases clipped from V and 14 bases from J, the junction kept 7 bases outside the gene matches. The CDR3 runs 12 residues. Germline V gene lookup returns CDR1 ENHRY and CDR2 SYGVKD. The CDR3 DNA reads TGTGCCATCAGGGAACAGGGGTATACCCTCCACTTT. Its protein product is CAIREQGYTLHF.

The V gene is TRBV5-6, the J gene TRBJ1-6, with a weak D call TRBD1 (5 bases). CDR3 size: 17 residues. V shed 3 bases and J shed 0 bases, with 13 bases lying between them. Per germline, CDR1 SGHDT and CDR2 YYEEEE. This chain's CDR3 is CASSWGDSSSYNSPLHF. CDR3 coding DNA: TGTGCCAGCAGCTGGGGGGACTCCAGCTCCTATAATTCACCCCTCCACTTT.

V usage is TRBV11-3 and J usage is TRBJ2-3; 7 nucleotides agree with TRBD2. The V gene end was trimmed by 4 bases and the J gene end by 0 bases; junction bases not matched to a gene: 1. The germline V gene encodes CDR1 SGHNT and CDR2 YENEEA. CDR3 size: 14 residues. DNA of the CDR3: TGTGCCAGCAGCTGGGGGGGAAGCACAGATACGCAGTATTTT. As protein: CASSWGGSTDTQYF.

This chain connects TRBV27 to TRBJ2-1; 8 bases match TRBD2. The ends lost 7 bases at V and 4 bases at J; junction bases unmatched: 9. This CDR3 has 15 amino acids. The V gene's germline CDR1 is MNHEY and CDR2 SMNVEV (reference sequence). CDR3 nucleotide sequence: TGTGCCAGCATTAAACTAGCGGCATCTTACAATGAGCAGTTCTTC. This translates into CASIKLAASYNEQFF.

DNA of the CDR3: TGCGCCAGCAGCCCCATAGGACTAGCGGGTTTCTACGAGCAGTACTTC. It yields the protein CASSPIGLAGFYEQYF. V and J are TRBV4-1 and TRBJ2-7; TRBD2 agrees at 11 bases. Germline V CDR1 and CDR2: MGHRA, YSYEKL. The junction had 8 bases not matched to a gene; V was cut back by 4 bases and J by 3 bases. This CDR3 has 16 amino acids.

The CDR3 DNA is TGCGCCAGCAGCCAAGATCGGGGGGGAGGCGGTACGCAGTATTTT. Translation gives CASSQDRGGGGTQYF. The V gene is TRBV4-3, the J gene TRBJ2-3; the match to TRBD2 covers 8 bases. The CDR3 totals 15 residues. J gave up 8 bases and V 0 bases, and 7 bases lay outside the gene matches. Looked up from germline, CDR1 is LGHNA and CDR2 is YSLEER.

The gene calls are TRBV7-8 and TRBJ2-5; perhaps TRBD1 as D (7 bases). This CDR3 spans 14 amino acids. The V gene lost 2 bases and the J gene lost 5 bases, with 12 bases spanning the gap. Germline V gene lookup returns CDR1 SGHVS and CDR2 FQNEAQ. CDR3 nucleotide sequence: TGTGCCAGCAGCTTATTCCCAGGGGGGGAGACCCAGTACTTC. Its translation: CASSLFPGGETQYF.

The chain has TRBV18 and TRBJ1-2, with D tentatively TRBD1 (5 bases). V shed 5 bases and J shed 4 bases, with 8 bases lying between them. The CDR3 has 12 amino acids. Looked up from germline, CDR1 is KGHSH and CDR2 is LQKENI. The CDR3 protein is CASSAGFYGYTF. For the CDR3, the DNA is TGTGCCAGCTCAGCAGGGTTCTATGGCTACACCTTC.

The genes are TRBV4-1 and TRBJ2-2, with D possibly TRBD2 on 7 matching bases. CDR1 is MGHRA and CDR2 is YSYEKL in the germline V gene. Between the trimmed V and J ends, which lost 5 bases and 4 bases, there was a span of 17 bases. This CDR3 contains 16 residues. Here the CDR3 reads CASSGGASVPTGELFF. Here the CDR3 DNA reads TGCGCCAGCAGCGGGGGGGCTAGCGTTCCCACCGGGGAGCTGTTTTTT.

CDR3 in amino acids: CASSYRSGGHNEQFF. CDR3 coding DNA: TGTGCCAGCAGTTACAGGAGCGGGGGTCATAATGAGCAGTTCTTC. The genes are TRBV6-5 and TRBJ2-1; 8 nucleotides agree with TRBD2. With 2 bases clipped from V and 7 bases from J, the junction kept 7 bases outside the gene matches. The CDR3 totals 15 residues. Germline CDR1 is MNHEY and CDR2 is SVGAGI.

The chain has TRBV2 and TRBJ2-5; the match to TRBD1 covers 10 bases. V gave up 5 bases and J gave up 7 bases; unmatched junction bases: 13. Germline V lookup: CDR1 SNHLY, CDR2 FYNNEI. This CDR3 has 16 amino acids. The CDR3 region is CASSPEGQGYAGTQYF. The CDR3 DNA reads as TGTGCCAGCAGTCCGGAGGGACAGGGGTACGCGGGGACCCAGTACTTC.

The chain has TRBV28 and TRBJ2-7; TRBD2 matches at 8 bases. After removal of 6 bases from V and 2 bases from J, the junction contained 0 bases not matched to a gene. This CDR3 has 12 residues. CDR1 is MDHEN and CDR2 is SYDVKM in the germline V gene. The CDR3 protein is CASRRGAYEQYF. Here the CDR3 DNA reads TGTGCCAGCAGGCGGGGGGCCTACGAGCAGTACTTC.

This chain uses TRBV7-6 with TRBJ2-7, with 10 bases fitting TRBD2. This CDR3 region has 15 residues. The trim removed 5 bases at V and 6 bases at J, leaving 10 bases unmatched. Germline loops: CDR1 SGHVS, CDR2 FNYEAQ. The DNA of the CDR3 is TGTGCCAGCAGCCAGCTCAGCGGGGGGGCCGGCGAGCAGTACTTC. Amino acid sequence: CASSQLSGGAGEQYF.

This chain joins TRBV4-1 and TRBJ2-2; 15 bases are shared with TRBD2. CDR3 length equals 17 residues. CDR1 is MGHRA and CDR2 is YSYEKL in the germline V gene. Germline trimming cut 4 bases from V and 3 bases from J; bases unmatched to any gene: 3. The CDR3 sequence: CASSLGLAGGHTGELFF. The DNA for the CDR3 is TGCGCCAGCAGCCTGGGACTAGCGGGGGGCCACACCGGGGAGCTGTTTTTT.

This chain connects TRBV11-3 to TRBJ2-2; 12 bases align to TRBD2. Germline V gene lookup returns CDR1 SGHNT and CDR2 YENEEA. With V trimmed by 1 base and J by 3 bases, 3 bases remained unmatched. This CDR3 is 17 amino acids long. DNA of the CDR3: TGTGCCAGCAGCTTAGGGGGACTAGCGGGTGACACCGGGGAGCTGTTTTTT. Translation: CASSLGGLAGDTGELFF. Based on the CDR3 plus reference TRBV11-3 and TRBJ2-2, the full variable domain is EAGVVQSPRYKIIEKKQPVAFWCNPISGHNTLYWYLQNLGQGPELLIRYENEEAVDDSQLPKDRFSAERLKGVDSTLKIQPAELGDSAVYLCASSLGGLAGDTGELFFGEGSRLTVL.

V is TRBV5-1 and J is TRBJ2-2, with 7 bases that match TRBD2. In germline, CDR1 is SGHRS, CDR2 YFSETQ. This CDR3 is 15 amino acids long. Germline trimming cut 2 bases from V and 2 bases from J; bases unmatched to any gene: 3. The CDR3 loop is CASSFPGGNTGELFF. DNA for the CDR3: TGCGCCAGCAGCTTCCCGGGGGGAAACACCGGGGAGCTGTTTTTT. Variable domain in full (rest from reference TRBV5-1 and TRBJ2-2): KAGVTQTPRYLIKTRGQQVTLSCSPISGHRSVSWYQQTPGQGLQFLFEYFSETQRNKGNFPGRFSGRQFSNSRSEMNVSTLELGDSALYLCASSFPGGNTGELFFGEGSRLTVL.